The 9 T cell receptor beta chains below come from one sample, sequenced in a study of T cell clonality in common variable immunodeficiency. The method was immunoSEQ multiplex PCR; TCRdb's version includes in-frame clones alone and lacks a portion of them. The sample holds under 25,000 clones, and no clone turns up only once. Study-level results: Reportedly, TCR beta sequences from common variable immunodeficiency showed fewer deletions and N-nucleotide insertions.

Antigen specificity for these receptors is unknown. The specimen sequenced was peripheral blood mononuclear cells. The receptors originated from a human donor with common variable immunodeficiency.

This clone was found a few times. Coverage ceases 3 residues before the CDR3 finishes, and the germline J gene fills in the end. The chain couples TRBV30 to TRBJ1-3, with D unresolved. Deletions cut 2 bases from V and 2 bases from J, with 7 bases between. From germline, CDR1 is GTSNPN and CDR2 SVGIG (reference sequence). The CDR3 is 13 amino acids. The part of the CDR3 DNA that was read is TGTGCCTGGAGTACCGGGGCTGGAAACACC. It specifies CAWSTGAGNT. The complete CDR3 sequence is CAWSTGAGNTIYF.

This clone occurred a few times. The DNA ends 3 residues before the CDR3 does, and the rest of the CDR3 is filled in from the germline J gene. The rearrangement links TRBV10-2 to TRBJ2-1, with 7 positions matching TRBD1. The trim removed 2 bases at V and 6 bases at J, leaving 1 base unmatched. Germline CDR1 WSHSY, CDR2 SAAADI. This CDR3 has 13 amino acids. The CDR3 reads CASSETGVNEQFF. Partial CDR3 DNA: TGCGCCAGCAGTGAGACAGGGGTCAATGAG.

As concerns this clone: The CDR3 end lies 3 residues beyond the end of the read and is filled in from the germline J gene. This chain joins TRBV7-6 and TRBJ2-1, with 10 bases that match TRBD2. In germline, CDR1 is SGHVS, CDR2 FNYEAQ. This CDR3 region has 15 residues. After removal of 1 base from V and 7 bases from J, the junction contained 4 bases not matched to a gene. CDR3 DNA (partial): TGTGCCAGCAGCTTAGAACCTAGCGGGAGTAATGAG. Its translation is CASSLEPSGSNE. The entire CDR3 is CASSLEPSGSNEQFF.

As for this clone: The read halts 3 residues ahead of the CDR3 end, with the missing end drawn from the germline J gene. This chain joins TRBV23-1 and TRBJ2-5; 8 bases fit TRBD2. TRBV23-1 carries the ORF label, with uncertain function. The length of the CDR3 is 20 residues. V gave up 2 bases and J gave up 1 base; unmatched junction bases: 18. CDR3 in amino acids: CASSQTFQRGGPLVQETQYF. CDR3 bases read: TGCGCCAGCAGTCAAACCTTTCAACGGGGGGGCCCCCTGGTCCAAGAGACC.

This clone appeared many times. The read ends 3 residues shy of where the CDR3 ends; the end is completed using the germline J gene. The chain carries TRBV20-1 and TRBJ2-1; TRBD2 matches at 7 bases. From germline, CDR1 is DFQATT and CDR2 SNEGSKA (reference sequence). The V segment lost 1 base and the J segment 0 bases; nucleotides outside the gene matches: 12. This CDR3 region has 18 residues. CDR3 protein: CSARGVPGGGGSYNEQFF. The part of the CDR3 DNA that was read is TGCAGTGCTAGAGGCGTACCTGGCGGCGGGGGCTCCTACAATGAG.

By share, this clone counts as medium-sized (0.01 to 0.1%). The read ends 3 residues shy of where the CDR3 ends; the end is completed using the germline J gene. J is TRBJ2-1 and V is TRBV20-1; 9 positions match TRBD1. The CDR3 extends over 14 amino acids. Germline CDR1 reads DFQATT; CDR2 reads SNEGSKA (reference sequence). Trimming cost V 6 bases and J 4 bases; bases outside gene matches: 7. This chain's CDR3 is CSARTGTGYNEQFF. The covered CDR3 bases are TGCAGTGCCCGGACCGGGACAGGGTACAATGAG.

Turning to this clone: Sequencing ends 3 residues short of the CDR3 end; the germline J gene provides the rest. The chain recombines TRBV5-1 with TRBJ2-3, with D possibly TRBD2 on 5 matching bases. CDR3 length: 13 residues. V was shortened by 6 bases and J by 5 bases, with 13 bases between the two germline ends. CDR1 SGHRS and CDR2 YFSETQ come from the germline V gene. The sequenced CDR3 bases are TGCGCCAGCAAGGATCCGGCGGGAGATACG. Its protein product is CASKDPAGDT. The CDR3 in full is CASKDPAGDTQYF.

This clone was detected ten times or more. The CDR3 loop is CAWSGTGNEKLFF. The CDR3 bases that were read are TGTGCCTGGAGCGGGACAGGGAATGAAAAA. The genes are TRBV30 and TRBJ1-4; TRBD1 aligns across 9 bases. The read finishes 3 residues shy of the CDR3 end, and the germline J gene is used to complete it. Germline V CDR1 and CDR2: GTSNPN, SVGIG (reference sequence). This CDR3 spans 13 amino acids. V was clipped by 3 bases and J by 5 bases; unmatched bases: 1.

This clone occurred many times. With the read ending 3 residues before the CDR3 end, the germline J gene is used to fill in that end. The V gene is TRBV30, the J gene TRBJ2-1; D call uncertain. In germline, CDR1 is GTSNPN, CDR2 SVGIG (reference sequence). This CDR3 has 13 amino acids. V was trimmed by 5 bases and J by 4 bases, leaving 12 bases between them. CDR3 residues: CAWAQQTYNEQFF. CDR3 DNA, as far as it was read: TGTGCCTGGGCCCAGCAGACATACAATGAG.